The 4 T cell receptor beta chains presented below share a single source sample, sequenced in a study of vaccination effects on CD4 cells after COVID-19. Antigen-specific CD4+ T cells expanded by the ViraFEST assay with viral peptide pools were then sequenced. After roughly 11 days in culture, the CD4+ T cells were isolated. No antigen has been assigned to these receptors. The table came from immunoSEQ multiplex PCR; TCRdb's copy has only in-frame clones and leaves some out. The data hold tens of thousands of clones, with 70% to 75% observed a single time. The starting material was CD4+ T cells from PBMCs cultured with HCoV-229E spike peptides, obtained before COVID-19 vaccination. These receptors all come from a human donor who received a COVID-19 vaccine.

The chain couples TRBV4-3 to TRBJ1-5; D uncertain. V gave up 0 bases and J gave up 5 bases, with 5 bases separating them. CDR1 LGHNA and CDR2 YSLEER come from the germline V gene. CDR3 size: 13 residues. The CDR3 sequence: CASSQEADQPQHF. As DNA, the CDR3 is TGCGCCAGCAGCCAAGAGGCCGATCAGCCCCAGCATTTT.

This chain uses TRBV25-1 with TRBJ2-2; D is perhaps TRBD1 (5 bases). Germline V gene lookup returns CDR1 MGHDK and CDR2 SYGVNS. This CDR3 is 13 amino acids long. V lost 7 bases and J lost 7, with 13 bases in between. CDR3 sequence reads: CASTNQGIGELFF. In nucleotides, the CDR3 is TGTGCCAGCACCAATCAGGGTATCGGGGAGCTGTTTTTT.

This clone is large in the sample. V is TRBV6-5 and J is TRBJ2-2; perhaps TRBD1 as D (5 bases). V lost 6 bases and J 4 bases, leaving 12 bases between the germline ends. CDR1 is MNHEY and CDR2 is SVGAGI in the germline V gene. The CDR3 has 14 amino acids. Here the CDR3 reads CASSWTHSTGELFF. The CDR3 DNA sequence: TGTGCCAGCAGCTGGACACACTCCACCGGGGAGCTGTTTTTT.

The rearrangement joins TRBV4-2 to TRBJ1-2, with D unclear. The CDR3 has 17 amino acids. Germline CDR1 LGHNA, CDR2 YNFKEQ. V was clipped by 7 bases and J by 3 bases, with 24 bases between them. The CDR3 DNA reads TGTGCCAGCACCACGCAAGGGTTTGTGTCGGAAGACTATGGCTACACCTTC. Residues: CASTTQGFVSEDYGYTF.